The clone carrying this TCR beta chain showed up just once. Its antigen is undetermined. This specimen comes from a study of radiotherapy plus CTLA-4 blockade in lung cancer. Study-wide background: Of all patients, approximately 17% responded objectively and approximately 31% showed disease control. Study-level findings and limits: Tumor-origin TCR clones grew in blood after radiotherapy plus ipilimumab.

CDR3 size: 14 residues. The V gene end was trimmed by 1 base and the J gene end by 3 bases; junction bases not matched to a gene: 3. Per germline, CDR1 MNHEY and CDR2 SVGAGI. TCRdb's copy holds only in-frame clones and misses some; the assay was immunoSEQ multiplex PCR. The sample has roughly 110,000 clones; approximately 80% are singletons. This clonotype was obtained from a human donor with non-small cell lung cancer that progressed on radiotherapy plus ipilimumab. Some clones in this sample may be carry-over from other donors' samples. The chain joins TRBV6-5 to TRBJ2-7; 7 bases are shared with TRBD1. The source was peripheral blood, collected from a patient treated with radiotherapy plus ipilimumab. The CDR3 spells CASSYFDRVYEQYF. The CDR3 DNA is TGTGCCAGCAGTTACTTCGACAGGGTCTACGAGCAGTACTTC.